Following are 11 T cell receptor beta chains from one sample sequenced in a study of cytomegalovirus exposure and HLA in healthy donors (dated by TCRdb to between 2016 and 2019). The library was produced with the immunoSEQ multiplex PCR assay. For the multiplex PCR, a mixture combining 60 forward primers for TCR Vbeta segments and 13 reverse primers for TCR Jbeta segments was used. The immuneACCESS repertoire file appears here via TCRdb, limited to in-frame rearrangements. These files lack a portion of the clones; in checked studies, under half of the deficit traces to unresolved V genes, and the cause of the others is not known. In this sample the table shows about 120,000 clones, around 64% of which occur a single time. The ten largest account for around 9% of the sample. Sequencing used PBMCs. Receptors originate from a man aged 30-40 years in good health and CMV-seropositive.

The rearrangement links TRBV11-2 to TRBJ1-4; possible D gene TRBD1, 6 bases. The germline V gene encodes CDR1 SGHAT and CDR2 FQNNGV. The CDR3 extends over 13 amino acids. Deletions cut 5 bases from V and 8 bases from J, with 12 bases between. Here the CDR3 reads CASSPGAYEKLFF. The CDR3, as DNA: TGTGCCAGCAGCCCAGGGGCATACGAAAAACTGTTTTTT.

This chain joins TRBV6-1 and TRBJ1-6; D is unresolved. V lost 4 bases and J 0 bases, leaving 16 bases between the germline ends. The germline V gene has CDR1 MNHNS and CDR2 SASEGT. The CDR3 sequence is 18 residues long. The CDR3 region is CASSVKGKGSSYNSPLHF. The CDR3 bases are TGTGCCAGCAGTGTGAAAGGTAAAGGGAGCTCCTATAATTCACCCCTCCACTTT.

V usage is TRBV27 and J usage is TRBJ2-3; tentatively, D is TRBD1 (6 bases). Germline CDR1 is MNHEY and CDR2 is SMNVEV (reference sequence). CDR3 size: 15 residues. Trimming removed 1 base at V and 6 bases at J, with 14 bases between. The CDR3 DNA reads as TGTGCCAGCAGTTTATTCCTACAGGGATCGGATACGCAGTATTTT. Its translation is CASSLFLQGSDTQYF.

The V call is TRBV18, the J call TRBJ1-4; D gene ambiguous. Germline-derived CDR1 and CDR2 are KGHSH and LQKENI. Trimming shortened V by 6 bases and J by 3 bases, and 14 bases separated the two germline ends. The CDR3 sequence is 15 residues long. The chain's CDR3 is CASSLAFGPNEKLFF. CDR3 DNA sequence: TGTGCCAGCTCCCTAGCGTTCGGACCTAATGAAAAACTGTTTTTT.

This clone was counted a single time. The chain is built from TRBV11-2 and TRBJ1-3; possibly TRBD1 for D (6 bases). This CDR3 has 15 residues. Germline CDR1 SGHAT, CDR2 FQNNGV. V dropped 5 bases and J dropped 2 bases, with 13 bases sitting between them. The CDR3 spells CASSPAGGPGNTIYF. CDR3 nucleotides: TGTGCCAGCAGCCCCGCGGGGGGGCCTGGAAACACCATATATTTT. Based on the CDR3 plus reference TRBV11-2 and TRBJ1-3, the full variable domain is EAGVAQSPRYKIIEKRQSVAFWCNPISGHATLYWYQQILGQGPKLLIQFQNNGVVDDSQLPKDRFSAERLKGVDSTLKIQPAKLEDSAVYLCASSPAGGPGNTIYFGEGSWLTVV.

This rearrangement joins TRBV5-1 to TRBJ2-2; 9 bases are a match to TRBD2. Germline lookup yields CDR1 SGHRS and CDR2 YFSETQ. The CDR3 has 16 residues. Unmatched junction bases numbered 5, after V lost 1 base and J lost 4 bases. The CDR3 here is CASSLKAGGPTGELFF. CDR3 DNA sequence: TGCGCCAGCAGCTTGAAGGCGGGGGGGCCCACCGGGGAGCTGTTTTTT.

As for this clone: Mismatch with germline at one junction end may stem from a read error. The chain has TRBV6-1 and TRBJ1-2; possibly TRBD1 for D (6 bases). CDR3 length: 13 amino acids. Germline CDR1 reads MNHNS; CDR2 reads SASEGT. The chain's CDR3 is CASSARQAGGHTF. The CDR3 region has the DNA TGTGCCAGCAGCGCAAGACAGGCTGGTGGCCACACCTTC.

The chain employs TRBV6-5 and TRBJ2-5, with 9 bases fitting TRBD2. Losses at the gene ends were 0 bases for V and 5 bases for J; bases not matched to a gene: 7. Germline V gene lookup returns CDR1 MNHEY and CDR2 SVGAGI. This CDR3 contains 16 residues. The CDR3 reads CASSYSSGLAFETQYF. CDR3 DNA sequence: TGTGCCAGCAGTTACTCGTCGGGACTAGCTTTCGAGACCCAGTACTTC.

The gene calls are TRBV19 and TRBJ1-4, with D possibly matching TRBD1 (6 bases). V was cut by 1 base and J by 8 bases, with 11 bases left in between. CDR3 length: 14 amino acids. Germline CDR1 reads LNHDA; CDR2 reads SQIVND (reference sequence). Written as DNA, the CDR3 is TGTGCCAGTAGTATAGCAGGGGCTGGAGAAAAACTGTTTTTT. This encodes CASSIAGAGEKLFF.

The chain joins TRBV2 to TRBJ2-7, with D possibly matching TRBD1 (6 bases). The V and J ends lost 6 bases and 5 bases respectively, with 29 bases between them. CDR1 and CDR2 (germline): SNHLY, FYNNEI. This CDR3 spans 18 amino acids. The CDR3 spells CASRAPLNRVGFQNEQYV. DNA of the CDR3: TGTGCCAGCAGAGCACCCTTAAACAGGGTGGGGTTTCAGAACGAGCAGTACGTC.

Only one count was recorded for this clone. The chain joins TRBV27 to TRBJ2-7, with 10 bases that match TRBD2. CDR1 is MNHEY and CDR2 is SMNVEV in the germline V gene (reference sequence). Trimming at V came to 4 bases and at J to 4 bases, leaving 7 bases not matched to a gene. CDR3 length equals 15 residues. The CDR3: CASSSVLAGLYEQYF. CDR3 coding DNA: TGTGCCAGCAGTTCCGTACTAGCGGGGCTATACGAGCAGTACTTC.